This T cell receptor beta chain was identified during a study of blood T cell repertoires in COVID-19. Study as a whole: The United States, Italy and Spain supplied acute and convalescent COVID-19 samples. Sample material is recorded as cDNA or gDNA derived from T cells, B-cell-depleted T cells, or PBMCs.

In the original workflow: Estimation of nucleated cell counts was performed using reference gene primer amplification. Clones were read by immunoSEQ multiplex PCR, and TCRdb kept only the in-frame ones, dropping some. The V and J calls and clone size are taken from that table; D and trimming were inferred from the DNA. The sample holds roughly 500,000 clones, roughly 90% seen once. V shed 2 bases and J shed 4 bases, with 9 bases lying between them. This CDR3 comprises 14 residues. The V gene's germline CDR1 is SEHNR and CDR2 FQNEAQ (reference sequence). The receptor was isolated from a woman aged 40-49 years who had recovered from COVID-19. Sequenced material: PBMCs or T cells enriched from blood (not recorded which). This chain joins TRBV7-9 and TRBJ1-5; no clear D gene. DNA of the CDR3: TGTGCCAGCAGCTTATTCTTAGTAAATCAGCCCCAGCATTTT. Translating it yields CASSLFLVNQPQHF.